This is a list of T cell receptor beta chains from one sample in a study of T cells in Graves' hyperthyroidism and ophthalmopathy. TCRdb processed the multiplex PCR reads anew with MiXCR; each CDR3 protein has one entry. Here the sample spans about half a million distinct CDR3 sequences, roughly 23% being singletons. The sample consisted of blood. The source is a woman aged 70-85 years with Graves' ophthalmopathy. Each CDR3 is given without its conserved first and last residue. Not all rows give a size; the values are once, few, many and, for expanded clones, a class.

clone_size	cdr3_length	v_call	j_call	cdr3_aa
few	14	TRBV20-1	TRBJ2-2	SARDAREGPTGELF
few	13	TRBV7-6	TRBJ2-1	ASSPLGQGANEQF
.	10	TRBV19	TRBJ2-1	ASSRGPNEQF
few	14	TRBV4-2	TRBJ2-7	ASSQDLASGPYEQY
few	13	TRBV3-1	TRBJ1-4	ASSQGRGRGEKLF
.	13	TRBV9	TRBJ2-2	ASSVGGRNTGELF
few	12	TRBV5-1	TRBJ1-2	ASSQETGLDGYT
.	13	TRBV5-1	TRBJ2-2	ASRVAGAVTGELF
few	12	TRBV6-2/TRBV6-3	TRBJ2-3	ASSYGLATDTQY
once	14	TRBV6-2/TRBV6-3	TRBJ2-4	ASSSGQGRDKNIQY
few	12	TRBV15	TRBJ1-1	TTSRDRVFTEAF
.	9	TRBV29-1	TRBJ2-7	SGGQGDEQY
.	14	TRBV5-8	TRBJ1-5	ASSVWGEGDNQPQH
.	16	TRBV3-1	TRBJ2-1	ASSQWRPRGSLYNEQF
many	12	TRBV20-1	TRBJ2-2	SARGGTWSGELF
many	16	TRBV28	TRBJ2-1	ASSLFGSGTSGRGEQF
few	14	TRBV13	TRBJ2-2	ASSSPGTLNTGELF
few	14	TRBV3-1	TRBJ2-2	ASSQGTGGPVGELF
.	15	TRBV10-3	TRBJ1-1	AISDPGADNPGTEAF
many	11	TRBV7-2	TRBJ2-2	ASRHANTGELF